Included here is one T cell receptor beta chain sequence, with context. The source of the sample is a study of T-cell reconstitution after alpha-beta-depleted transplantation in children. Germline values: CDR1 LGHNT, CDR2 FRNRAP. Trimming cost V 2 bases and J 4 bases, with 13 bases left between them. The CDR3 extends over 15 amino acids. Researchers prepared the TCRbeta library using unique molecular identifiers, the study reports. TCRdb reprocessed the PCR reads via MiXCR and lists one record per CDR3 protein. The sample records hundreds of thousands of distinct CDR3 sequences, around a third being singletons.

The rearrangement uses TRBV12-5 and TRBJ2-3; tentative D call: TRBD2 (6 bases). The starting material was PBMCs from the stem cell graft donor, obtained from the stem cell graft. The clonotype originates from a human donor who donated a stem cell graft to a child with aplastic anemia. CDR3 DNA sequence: TGTGCTAGTGGTTTGCCGACGGGAGTGGCAGATACGCAGTATTTT. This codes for CASGLPTGVADTQYF.